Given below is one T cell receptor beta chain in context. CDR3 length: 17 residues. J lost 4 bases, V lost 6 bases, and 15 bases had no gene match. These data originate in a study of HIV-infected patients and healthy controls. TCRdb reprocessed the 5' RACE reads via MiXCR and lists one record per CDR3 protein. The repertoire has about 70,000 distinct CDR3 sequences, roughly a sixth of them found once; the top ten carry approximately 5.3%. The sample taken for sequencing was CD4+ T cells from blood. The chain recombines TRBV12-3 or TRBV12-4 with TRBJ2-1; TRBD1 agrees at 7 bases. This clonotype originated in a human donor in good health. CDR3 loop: CASSHQTIGTAYNEQFF. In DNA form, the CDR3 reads TGTGCCAGCAGCCACCAGACCATCGGGACAGCTTACAATGAGCAGTTCTTC.